Below, 2 T cell receptor beta chains from the same sample are listed, as sequenced in a study of blood T cell repertoires in COVID-19. This table comes from immunoSEQ multiplex PCR, and its TCRdb copy is limited to in-frame clones, with some not included. This table holds fewer than 120,000 clones, roughly 76% found once. Material for sequencing was peripheral blood. The receptors here all came from a woman aged 60-70 years with acute or convalescent COVID-19.

The J gene is TRBJ1-2, the V gene TRBV18, with 9 bases matching TRBD1. Looked up from germline, CDR1 is KGHSH and CDR2 is LQKENI. Trimming cost V 6 bases and J 7 bases; bases outside gene matches: 15. This CDR3 has 16 residues. The CDR3 nucleotides are TGTGCCAGCTCGCCGCCGGGACAGGGAGGGCTTCTTGGCTACACCTTC. Translating gives CASSPPGQGGLLGYTF. The full variable domain, in which reference TRBV18 and TRBJ1-2 provide the parts outside the CDR3, is NAGVMQNPRHLVRRRGQEARLRCSPMKGHSHVYWYRQLPEEGLKFMVYLQKENIIDESGMPKERFSAEFPKEGPSILRIQQVVRGDSAAYFCASSPPGQGGLLGYTFGSGTRLTVV.

V is TRBV18 and J is TRBJ1-6; D is unresolved. The ends were cut back, 3 bases at V and 8 bases at J, with 17 bases in the middle. Germline V gene data show CDR1 as KGHSH and CDR2 as LQKENI. The CDR3 sequence is 16 residues long. CDR3 DNA: TGTGCCAGCTCACCGAACGGGGTAGCCTTGGATTCACCCCTCCACTTT. Protein: CASSPNGVALDSPLHF.